Sequencing of this TCR beta chain was carried out in a study of Tregs in tolerant kidney transplant recipients. Background on the study: Sorting of CD4+CD25+CD127- cells followed 3-day belatacept mixed lymphocyte reactions, sometimes with roughly 5-day graft donor restimulation.

About this clone: Its antigen is unknown.

Germline CDR1 is MNHEY and CDR2 is SMNVEV (reference sequence). V lost 3 bases and J 3 bases, leaving 12 bases between the germline ends. This CDR3 is built from 15 residues. Findings of the study overall: Tregs expanded with activated donor B cells seemed most donor-specific.

Here immunoSEQ multiplex PCR was the method, and the copy in TCRdb shows in-frame clones only, minus some. The sample holds about 44,000 clones, over 95% seen once. V usage is TRBV27 and J usage is TRBJ1-3; D is perhaps TRBD1 (6 bases). The source is a human donor in good health. Sequencing input: Tregs from blood cultured with allogeneic cells. CDR3 sequence: CASSLGGRVGNTIYF. In nucleotides, the CDR3 is TGTGCCAGCAGTTTGGGGGGCAGGGTTGGAAACACCATATATTTT.